This T cell receptor (beta chain) derives from a study of CD8 T cells in Susac syndrome. RNA was extracted with the RNeasy kit, and a quantity of roughly 0.45 to 1 ug was reverse transcribed using random hexamers. Across 54 Vbeta and 13 Jbeta, immunoSEQ multiplex PCR amplified TCR beta CDR3. Using its own MiXCR run on the immunoSEQ multiplex PCR reads, TCRdb lists one record per CDR3 protein. This table has around 140,000 distinct CDR3 sequences, approximately 95% appearing once. CD8+ and CD4+ blood T cells underwent TCR beta sequencing. The multiple sclerosis control cohort comprised treatment-naive individuals presenting with stable or active relapsing-remitting disease. Through negative isolation, CD4+ and CD8+ T cells were obtained, while TEMRA cells were enriched using FACS. CDR3 size: 14 residues. Trimming took 11 bases from V and 2 from J; bases not matched to a gene: 11. Germline V gives CDR1 MNHEY, CDR2 SVGEGT.

This receptor was obtained from a human donor with multiple sclerosis. The J gene is TRBJ2-7, the V gene TRBV6-2 or TRBV6-3; 8 bases line up with TRBD2. The sequencing sample was made of CD4+ T cells from PBMCs. CDR3 amino acids: CAVIPGGRTYEQYF. For the CDR3, the DNA is TGTGCCGTCATTCCGGGAGGGAGGACCTACGAGCAGTACTTC.